What follows are 11 T cell receptor beta chains derived from one specimen sequenced in a study of T cells after yellow fever vaccination. TCRdb itself ran the 5' RACE reads through MiXCR, one entry per CDR3 protein. Among around 360,000 distinct CDR3 sequences listed, approximately 10% were seen once. This sample comprised PBMCs, obtained on the day of the first yellow fever vaccination. All receptors come from a man younger than 35 who received the YFV17D yellow fever vaccine.

The chain employs TRBV11-2 and TRBJ2-1; D could derive from TRBD1 or TRBD2 (5 bases each). There are 19 residues in the CDR3. V gave up 1 base and J gave up 4 bases, with 23 bases separating them. CDR1 is SGHAT and CDR2 is FQNNGV in the germline V gene. The CDR3 sequence is CASSLGPVGDPLRYNEQFF. CDR3 sequence (DNA): TGTGCCAGCAGCTTAGGACCCGTCGGGGACCCCCTGCGGTACAATGAGCAGTTCTTC.

This chain joins TRBV15 and TRBJ2-7; D not resolved. The length of the CDR3 is 14 residues. Germline CDR1 and CDR2: LNHNV and YYDKDF (reference sequence). Deletions cut 5 bases from V and 0 bases from J, with 11 bases between. Here the CDR3 DNA reads TGTGCCACCAGCCCAGTGGAGAGCTCCTACGAGCAGTACGTC. Encoded protein: CATSPVESSYEQYV.

This clonotype was counted many times. The chain links TRBV18 to TRBJ2-1, with 9 bases that match TRBD1. Trimming took 3 bases from V and 9 from J; bases not matched to a gene: 3. In germline, CDR1 is KGHSH, CDR2 LQKENI. The CDR3 is 13 residues long. CDR3 amino acids: CASSPGQGPEQFF. The CDR3 DNA reads as TGTGCCAGCTCACCGGGACAGGGTCCTGAGCAGTTCTTC. The variable domain in full, completed from reference TRBV18 and TRBJ2-1, reads NAGVMQNPRHLVRRRGQEARLRCSPMKGHSHVYWYRQLPEEGLKFMVYLQKENIIDESGMPKERFSAEFPKEGPSILRIQQVVRGDSAAYFCASSPGQGPEQFFGPGTRLTVL.

This clonotype was counted ten times or more. V usage is TRBV7-9 and J usage is TRBJ1-5; D might be TRBD1 (5 bases). The CDR3 contains 13 residues. Deletions cut 7 bases from V and 5 bases from J, with 12 bases between. Germline CDR1 reads SEHNR; CDR2 reads FQNEAQ (reference sequence). The CDR3 region has the DNA TGTGCCAGCACTAGGGGAGGGGATCAGCCCCAGCATTTT. Translating gives CASTRGGDQPQHF.

V usage is TRBV5-1 and J usage is TRBJ1-1; D gene ambiguous. CDR1 and CDR2 from the germline V gene are SGHRS and YFSETQ. V gave up 0 bases and J gave up 5 bases, with 11 bases separating them. The CDR3 runs to 14 residues. This CDR3 reads CASSLEGLQTEAFF. The CDR3 nucleotides read TGCGCCAGCAGCTTGGAAGGGTTGCAGACTGAAGCTTTCTTT. Combining the CDR3 with reference TRBV5-1 and TRBJ1-1 gives the whole variable domain KAGVTQTPRYLIKTRGQQVTLSCSPISGHRSVSWYQQTPGQGLQFLFEYFSETQRNKGNFPGRFSGRQFSNSRSEMNVSTLELGDSALYLCASSLEGLQTEAFFGQGTRLTVV.

In this sample, this clonotype turned up a few times. The V gene is TRBV7-9, the J gene TRBJ2-1, with D possibly being TRBD1 or TRBD2 (5 bases each). Germline loops: CDR1 SEHNR, CDR2 FQNEAQ (reference sequence). V lost 5 bases and J 4 bases, leaving 21 bases between the germline ends. The CDR3 runs 17 residues. The CDR3 DNA follows: TGTGCCAGCAGCCCACCCTCCGGGGTTAGGGGTTACAATGAGCAGTTCTTC. It specifies CASSPPSGVRGYNEQFF.

At least ten counts were recorded for this clonotype. This rearrangement joins TRBV6-4 to TRBJ2-3; D possibly corresponds to TRBD1 (5 bases). Germline lookup yields CDR1 MRHNA and CDR2 SNTAGT. CDR3 size: 14 residues. Deletions cut 5 bases from V and 0 bases from J, with 9 bases between. CDR3 amino acids: CASSTWGSTDTQYF. CDR3 sequence (DNA): TGTGCCAGCAGTACATGGGGCAGCACAGATACGCAGTATTTT.

This clonotype occurred a few times. This chain uses TRBV24-1 with TRBJ1-6, with 7 bases lining up with TRBD1. The germline gives CDR1 KGHDR, CDR2 SFDVKD. The CDR3 is 16 residues long. Germline trimming cut 9 bases from V and 1 base from J; bases unmatched to any gene: 8. CDR3 DNA sequence: TGTGCCACCCTTCGACAGGGAGGGTCCTATAATTCACCCCTCCACTTT. Residues: CATLRQGGSYNSPLHF.

The chain combines TRBV7-2 with TRBJ2-5; 11 bases fit TRBD2. Germline loops: CDR1 SGHTA, CDR2 FQGNSA. This CDR3 comprises 15 residues. V shed 2 bases, J shed 4 bases, and the junction held 3 bases outside the gene matches. The CDR3 sequence is CASSLWLAGGETQYF. The CDR3 coding sequence is TGTGCCAGCAGCTTATGGCTAGCGGGGGGAGAGACCCAGTACTTC.

Ten or more counts support this clonotype. The V and J genes are TRBV4-1 and TRBJ2-2; D uncertain. CDR1 is MGHRA and CDR2 is YSYEKL in the germline V gene. The CDR3 spans 12 residues. Trimming pared 4 bases from V and 6 bases from J, leaving 6 bases between. The CDR3 is CASSLLPGELFF. In nucleotides, the CDR3 is TGCGCCAGCAGCCTTCTACCCGGGGAGCTGTTTTTT.

A few counts support this clonotype. V gene TRBV7-9 combines with J gene TRBJ1-3; a possible D gene is TRBD1 (6 bases). V lost 8 bases, J lost 3 bases, and 11 bases lay in between. The germline CDR1 and CDR2 sequences are SEHNR and FQNEAQ (reference sequence). The CDR3 runs 13 residues. In DNA form, the CDR3 reads TGTGCCAGCCTCAGGGGAGGTGGAAACACCATATATTTT. This sequence encodes CASLRGGGNTIYF.